These 31 T cell receptor beta chains share one sample of origin, sequenced in a study of blood T cell repertoires in COVID-19. The assay was immunoSEQ multiplex PCR, and TCRdb's table has in-frame clones only and misses some. Among 250,000 to 350,000 clones, about 90% were seen once, and the ten largest hold roughly 2.2%. Sequencing used peripheral blood. All receptors derive from a woman between 45 and 60 years old who had recovered from COVID-19.

This chain links TRBV28 with TRBJ1-1; D may be TRBD1 (6 bases). CDR3 length equals 15 residues. The V end was cut by 5 bases, the J end by 7 bases, with 20 bases between. CDR1 and CDR2 (germline): MDHEN, SYDVKM. The DNA for the CDR3 is TGTGCCAGCAGTCCCAAGCTAGGGGGGGGCCTTGAAGCTTTCTTT. As protein: CASSPKLGGGLEAFF.

The rearrangement uses TRBV5-6 and TRBJ1-2; TRBD1 aligns across 7 bases. V shed 1 base, J shed 1 base, and the junction held 16 bases outside the gene matches. The CDR3 is made up of 19 amino acids. The germline V gene encodes CDR1 SGHDT and CDR2 YYEEEE. The CDR3 sequence: CASSLIVRDSRSLNYGYTF. The DNA of the CDR3 is TGTGCCAGCAGCTTGATAGTCCGGGACAGCAGATCCCTTAACTATGGCTACACCTTC.

This chain connects TRBV27 to TRBJ1-1; D perhaps matches TRBD1 (6 bases). V dropped 3 bases and J dropped 1 base, with 9 bases sitting between them. CDR3 length: 14 amino acids. Germline CDR1 is MNHEY and CDR2 is SMNVEV (reference sequence). This CDR3 reads CASSLGAANTEAFF. For the CDR3, the DNA is TGTGCCAGCAGTTTGGGGGCCGCGAACACTGAAGCTTTCTTT.

The chain links TRBV5-4 to TRBJ2-1; 12 positions agree with TRBD2. This CDR3 is 19 amino acids long. Germline CDR1 SGHNT, CDR2 YYREEE (reference sequence). Trimming cost V 0 bases and J 0 bases; bases outside gene matches: 7. CDR3 loop: CASSLVTSGGILSYNEQFF. For the CDR3, the DNA is TGTGCCAGCAGCTTGGTGACTAGCGGGGGCATCCTCTCCTACAATGAGCAGTTCTTC.

This chain uses TRBV12-3 or TRBV12-4 with TRBJ1-2; no firm D call. Deletions cut 1 base from V and 5 bases from J, with 8 bases between. This CDR3 region has 13 residues. The CDR3 loop reads CASSLDRVYGYTF. CDR3 DNA sequence: TGTGCCAGCAGTTTAGACAGAGTTTATGGCTACACCTTC.

This rearrangement joins TRBV3-1 (or the pseudogene TRBV3-2) to TRBJ1-2; no clear D. This CDR3 region has 13 residues. In germline, CDR1 is LGHDT, CDR2 YNNKEL (reference sequence). V lost 4 bases, J lost 6 bases, and 12 bases lay in between. In DNA form, the CDR3 reads TGTGCCAGCAGCCTCTCCCACCGGGATGGCTACACCTTC. Amino acids: CASSLSHRDGYTF.

The V gene is TRBV5-1, the J gene TRBJ1-1, with D unresolved. Trimming shortened V by 1 base and J by 1 base, and 11 bases separated the two germline ends. The CDR3 totals 15 residues. Germline lookup yields CDR1 SGHRS and CDR2 YFSETQ. CDR3 coding DNA: TGCGCCAGCAGCTTGATGCGCCCCGGGAACACTGAAGCTTTCTTT. This encodes CASSLMRPGNTEAFF.

The chain uses TRBV2 and TRBJ2-5; 12 bases line up with TRBD2. CDR3 length: 15 amino acids. The V gene end was trimmed by 7 bases and the J gene end by 3 bases; junction bases not matched to a gene: 6. In germline, CDR1 is SNHLY, CDR2 FYNNEI. CDR3 region: CASKTSGSREETQYF. For the CDR3, the DNA is TGTGCCAGCAAGACTAGCGGGAGTAGGGAAGAGACCCAGTACTTC.

The chain has TRBV10-3 and TRBJ2-1, with 10 positions matching TRBD2. Germline V gene data show CDR1 as ENHRY and CDR2 as SYGVKD. The CDR3 loop spans 17 amino acids. V gave up 3 bases and J gave up 7 bases; unmatched junction bases: 12. The CDR3 DNA is TGTGCCATCAGTGACCCATCTATAGCGGGAGGTATGAATGAGCAGTTCTTC. Protein: CAISDPSIAGGMNEQFF.

This clone showed up just once. The rearrangement uses TRBV11-2 and TRBJ2-7, with TRBD2 as a possible D gene (5 bases). Germline V gene sequence: CDR1 SGHAT, CDR2 FQNNGV. V gave up 5 bases and J gave up 12 bases, with 26 bases separating them. This CDR3 has 15 amino acids. The DNA of the CDR3 is TGTGCCAGCAGCGATCTAGCCCAGCGGTCGAGACATTGGTACTTC. This sequence encodes CASSDLAQRSRHWYF.

V is TRBV9 and J is TRBJ2-3, with 14 bases matching TRBD2. Trimming cost V 7 bases and J 0 bases; bases outside gene matches: 22. CDR1 SGDLS and CDR2 YYNGEE come from the germline V gene. The CDR3 is 22 residues long. CDR3 region: CASYSTGTSGRYETSSTDTQYF. In DNA form, the CDR3 reads TGTGCCAGCTATTCAACAGGGACTAGCGGGAGATACGAGACCTCTAGCACAGATACGCAGTATTTT.

Worth noting for this clone: The sample has other DNA sequences that encode this CDR3 too. V and J are TRBV2 and TRBJ1-2, with D maybe TRBD1 (6 bases). Looked up from germline, CDR1 is SNHLY and CDR2 is FYNNEI. This CDR3 spans 12 amino acids. Trimming removed 6 bases from V and 3 bases from J, with 8 bases in between. Here the CDR3 reads CASRDRDYGYTF. The CDR3, as DNA: TGTGCCAGCAGGGACAGAGACTATGGCTACACCTTC.

The rearrangement joins TRBV19 to TRBJ1-2; D might be TRBD1 (6 bases). Between the trimmed V and J ends, which lost 6 bases and 8 bases, there was a span of 19 bases. CDR3 length equals 14 residues. The germline V gene encodes CDR1 LNHDA and CDR2 SQIVND (reference sequence). For the CDR3, the DNA is TGTGCCAGTAGCAGTACAGGGTTTAGAAGCGGCTACACCTTC. Protein sequence: CASSSTGFRSGYTF. Full variable domain (outside the CDR3, taken from reference TRBV19 and TRBJ1-2): DGGITQSPKYLFRKEGQNVTLSCEQNLNHDAMYWYRQDPGQGLRLIYYSQIVNDFQKGDIAEGYSVSREKKESFPLTVTSAQKNPTAFYLCASSSTGFRSGYTFGSGTRLTVV.

The chain uses TRBV27 and TRBJ2-7, with 12 positions matching TRBD2. This CDR3 contains 15 residues. The V and J ends lost 6 bases and 4 bases, in that order; junction bases with no gene match: 7. CDR1 is MNHEY and CDR2 is SMNVEV in the germline V gene (reference sequence). The CDR3 DNA is TGTGCCAGCAGAACCCTAGCGGGGGGGAGGTACGAGCAGTACTTC. Amino acid sequence: CASRTLAGGRYEQYF.

The chain employs TRBV6-5 and TRBJ1-2; 10 bases line up with TRBD1. This CDR3 has 13 amino acids. Germline lookup yields CDR1 MNHEY and CDR2 SVGAGI. The V gene end was trimmed by 5 bases and the J gene end by 8 bases; junction bases not matched to a gene: 5. The CDR3 coding sequence is TGTGCCAGCAGTAGACAGGGGGCGCGGGGCTACACCTTC. Protein sequence: CASSRQGARGYTF.

The chain links TRBV5-1 to TRBJ2-4; D may be TRBD2 (5 bases). Germline V lookup: CDR1 SGHRS, CDR2 YFSETQ. The V gene lost 2 bases and the J gene lost 3 bases, with 9 bases spanning the gap. CDR3 length equals 14 residues. Here the CDR3 DNA reads TGCGCCAGCAGCTTAGGACTGGGCAAAAACATTCAGTACTTC. Encoded protein: CASSLGLGKNIQYF.

The chain carries TRBV7-9 and TRBJ1-1; a weak D match, TRBD1 (5 bases). Looked up from germline, CDR1 is SEHNR and CDR2 is FQNEAQ (reference sequence). V was cut by 1 base and J by 6 bases, with 12 bases left in between. The CDR3 covers 14 residues. The CDR3 protein is CASSLGGRAAEAFF. Here the CDR3 DNA reads TGTGCCAGCAGCTTAGGAGGCAGGGCTGCTGAAGCTTTCTTT.

This clone appeared a single time. This sequence joins TRBV30 and TRBJ2-5, with D possibly being TRBD2 (5 bases). The germline V gene encodes CDR1 GTSNPN and CDR2 SVGIG (reference sequence). V was clipped by 1 base and J by 2 bases, with 20 bases between them. The CDR3 has 17 residues. CDR3 region: CAWSASRAGSRQETQYF. The CDR3 DNA follows: TGTGCCTGGAGTGCCTCGAGGGCGGGCAGTAGGCAAGAGACCCAGTACTTC. The full variable domain, rest sourced from reference TRBV30 and TRBJ2-5, is SQTIHQWPATLVQPVGSPLSLECTVEGTSNPNLYWYRQAAGRGLQLLFYSVGIGQISSEVPQNLSASRPQDRQFILSSKKLLLSDSGFYLCAWSASRAGSRQETQYFGPGTRLLVL.

The J gene is TRBJ2-2, the V gene TRBV7-2; D gene uncertain. This CDR3 region has 13 residues. The germline V and J ends were trimmed by 4 bases and 1 base, with 4 bases remaining between them. Germline V gives CDR1 SGHTA, CDR2 FQGNSA. CDR3 nucleotide sequence: TGTGCCAGCAGCTCAGGGAACACCGGGGAGCTGTTTTTT. It encodes CASSSGNTGELFF.

This clone has only one observation. V and J are TRBV7-9 and TRBJ1-2; D is unresolved. Germline loops: CDR1 SEHNR, CDR2 FQNEAQ (reference sequence). Trimming left V 5 bases short and J 7 bases short, with 8 bases between. This CDR3 region has 11 residues. The CDR3 coding sequence is TGTGCCAGCAGCCGCGAGGGTGGCTACACCTTC. It codes for CASSREGGYTF.

Only one count was recorded for this clone. Other DNA sequences within the sample encode an identical CDR3. The V call is TRBV9, the J call TRBJ2-2; the D gene is possibly TRBD1 (6 bases). CDR1 and CDR2 from the germline V gene are SGDLS and YYNGEE. V lost 2 bases and J 4 bases, leaving 9 bases between the germline ends. This CDR3 region has 14 residues. The CDR3 here is CASSVGTSTGELFF. CDR3 in DNA: TGTGCCAGCAGCGTGGGGACAAGCACCGGGGAGCTGTTTTTT. Full variable domain (remainder filled in from reference TRBV9 and TRBJ2-2): DSGVTQTPKHLITATGQRVTLRCSPRSGDLSVYWYQQSLDQGLQFLIQYYNGEERAKGNILERFSAQQFPDLHSELNLSSLELGDSALYFCASSVGTSTGELFFGEGSRLTVL.

The chain joins TRBV15 to TRBJ1-1, with a possible D match to TRBD1 (6 bases). With 7 bases removed from V and 1 base from J, the gap between germline ends came to 16 bases. The CDR3 covers 15 residues. Per germline, CDR1 LNHNV and CDR2 YYDKDF (reference sequence). CDR3 sequence (DNA): TGTGCCACCACCCCCCGAGGGGGGGGGAACACTGAAGCTTTCTTT. Protein: CATTPRGGGNTEAFF. Drawing the rest from reference TRBV15 and TRBJ1-1, the complete variable domain is DAMVIQNPRYQVTQFGKPVTLSCSQTLNHNVMYWYQQKSSQAPKLLFHYYDKDFNNEADTPDNFQSRRPNTSFCFLDIRSPGLGDTAMYLCATTPRGGGNTEAFFGQGTRLTVV.

The gene calls are TRBV27 and TRBJ2-4, with TRBD2 identical over 8 bases. Germline CDR1 MNHEY, CDR2 SMNVEV (reference sequence). Trimming at V came to 5 bases and at J to 5 bases, leaving 8 bases not matched to a gene. The CDR3 consists of 15 residues. The chain's CDR3 is CASSRGGPPENIQYF. Written as DNA, the CDR3 is TGTGCCAGCAGTCGGGGGGGGCCCCCGGAAAACATTCAGTACTTC.

The J gene is TRBJ2-1, the V gene TRBV5-5; 10 bases align to TRBD2. This CDR3 has 17 residues. With V trimmed by 0 bases and J by 6 bases, 9 bases remained unmatched. Germline lookup yields CDR1 SGHKS and CDR2 YYEKEE (reference sequence). CDR3 in amino acids: CASSLEASGSLGNEQFF. The CDR3 bases are TGTGCCAGCAGCTTGGAGGCTAGCGGGAGTCTGGGCAATGAGCAGTTCTTC.

A few counts support this clone. The CDR3 sequence is CASSPTGNYGYTF. The CDR3 nucleotides read TGTGCCAGCAGCCCGACAGGGAACTATGGCTACACCTTC. The chain employs TRBV5-4 and TRBJ1-2; 7 bases are a match to TRBD1. Trimming at V came to 4 bases and at J to 2 bases, leaving 2 bases not matched to a gene. CDR3 length: 13 residues. Per the germline V gene, CDR1 is SGHNT and CDR2 is YYREEE (reference sequence).

The chain has TRBV28 and TRBJ1-5; D call uncertain. The germline V and J ends were trimmed by 3 bases and 4 bases, with 10 bases remaining between them. CDR3 size: 14 residues. In germline, CDR1 is MDHEN, CDR2 SYDVKM. The chain's CDR3 is CASSFRQRNQPQHF. The CDR3, as DNA: TGTGCCAGCAGTTTCCGACAACGGAATCAGCCCCAGCATTTT.

This chain connects TRBV29-1 to TRBJ1-1, with D maybe TRBD1 (6 bases). The CDR3 length is 11 residues. The germline CDR1 and CDR2 sequences are SQVTM and ANQGSEA. The V and J ends lost 6 bases and 4 bases respectively, with 9 bases between them. CDR3 residues: CSVKGGTEAFF. The CDR3 region has the DNA TGCAGCGTCAAAGGGGGCACTGAAGCTTTCTTT.

The chain joins TRBV29-1 to TRBJ2-1, with TRBD2 identical over 7 bases. CDR1 and CDR2 from the germline V gene are SQVTM and ANQGSEA. Losses at the gene ends were 8 bases for V and 7 bases for J; bases not matched to a gene: 5. CDR3 length equals 11 residues. Here the CDR3 DNA reads TGCAGCCTAGCGGCCCCAAATGAGCAGTTCTTC. Translating it yields CSLAAPNEQFF.

V gene TRBV7-9 combines with J gene TRBJ2-7; 7 nucleotides align to TRBD1. The CDR3 runs to 14 residues. Unmatched junction bases numbered 6, after V lost 5 bases and J lost 2 bases. CDR1 SEHNR and CDR2 FQNEAQ come from the germline V gene (reference sequence). Here the CDR3 reads CASSPRDRAYEQYF. CDR3 bases: TGTGCCAGCAGCCCCCGGGACAGAGCCTACGAGCAGTACTTC.

The chain has TRBV28 and TRBJ2-7, with D maybe TRBD1 (6 bases). Trimming cost V 3 bases and J 0 bases, with 12 bases left between them. The length of the CDR3 is 15 residues. Germline assignment: CDR1 MDHEN and CDR2 SYDVKM. This CDR3 reads CASSFGQKSSYEQYF. In nucleotides, the CDR3 is TGTGCCAGCAGTTTCGGACAGAAGAGCTCCTACGAGCAGTACTTC.

This sequence joins TRBV18 and TRBJ2-3; 8 positions agree with TRBD1. Trimming at V came to 3 bases and at J to 1 base, leaving 0 bases not matched to a gene. The CDR3 has 14 amino acids. Germline V gene data show CDR1 as KGHSH and CDR2 as LQKENI. The CDR3 sequence is CASSPTGGTDTQYF. CDR3 coding DNA: TGTGCCAGCTCACCGACAGGGGGCACAGATACGCAGTATTTT.